This T cell receptor beta chain stems from a study of spatial heterogeneity in lung cancer. For the study at large: The donors, fewer than 95 patients with untreated early-stage non-small cell lung cancer, provided the samples. The study observed each unique TCR and UMI combination more than ten times on average in raw reads.

TCR cDNA molecules each had a unique molecular identifier. One entry per CDR3 protein, called by TCRdb with MiXCR from the 5' RACE reads. This table has tens of thousands of distinct CDR3 sequences, roughly 8.9% appearing once. This CDR3 is 15 amino acids long. The V segment lost 8 bases and the J segment 0 bases; nucleotides outside the gene matches: 7. CDR1 is MDHEN and CDR2 is SYDVKM in the germline V gene. Time point defined: blood at routine non-recurrence follow-up after resection. Tumor, nontumor lung or frozen PBMC supplied whole RNA that was sequenced unsorted. At least ten counts were recorded for this clonotype.

The sequence came from a female donor with early-stage non-small cell lung cancer. Sequencing was performed on PBMCs, taken at follow-up. This chain connects TRBV28 to TRBJ2-1; TRBD2 matches at 7 bases. Here the CDR3 reads CASSWEGSSYNEQFF. In nucleotides, the CDR3 is TGTGCCAGCTCCTGGGAGGGGAGCTCCTACAATGAGCAGTTCTTC.